The clone carrying this T cell receptor (beta chain) was detected a few times. Via MiXCR, TCRdb re-called the RT-PCR reads, giving one row per CDR3 protein. The profile covers roughly 960,000 distinct CDR3 sequences, with approximately 18% appearing a single time and 5.5% to 6.5% taken by the ten largest. The sample is drawn from a study of patients and donors after allogeneic stem cell transplantation. The J segment lost 4 bases and the V segment lost 1 base, leaving 6 bases of the junction unmatched. The CDR3 has 15 residues. CDR1 and CDR2 from the germline V gene are DFQATT and SNEGSKA (reference sequence).

The origin of this receptor is a human donor who was either an allogeneic HSCT recipient or a stem cell or donor lymphocyte infusion donor (not recorded which). It is not recorded whose cells these are; they may come from a transplant donor. This rearrangement joins TRBV20-1 to TRBJ1-5, with 8 nucleotides matching TRBD1. The specimen was blood, either unsorted or a sorted T cell fraction (not recorded which). CDR3 region: CSARAPGQENQPQHF. The DNA for the CDR3 is TGCAGTGCTAGAGCCCCGGGACAGGAAAATCAGCCCCAGCATTTT.